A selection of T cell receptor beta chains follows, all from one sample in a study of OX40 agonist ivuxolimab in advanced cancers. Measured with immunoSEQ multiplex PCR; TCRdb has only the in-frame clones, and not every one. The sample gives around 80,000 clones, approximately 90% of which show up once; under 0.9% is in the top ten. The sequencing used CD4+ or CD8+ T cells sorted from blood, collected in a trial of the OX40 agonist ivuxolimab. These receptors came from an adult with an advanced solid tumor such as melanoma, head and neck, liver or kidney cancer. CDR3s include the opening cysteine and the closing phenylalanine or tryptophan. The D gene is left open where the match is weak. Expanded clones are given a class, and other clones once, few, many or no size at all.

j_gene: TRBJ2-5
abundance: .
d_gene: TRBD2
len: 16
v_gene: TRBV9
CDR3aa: CASSVGLAGSQETQYF
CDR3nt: TGTGCCAGCAGCGTAGGGCTAGCGGGGTCCCAAGAGACCCAGTACTTC

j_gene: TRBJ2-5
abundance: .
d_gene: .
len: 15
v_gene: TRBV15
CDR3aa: CATSRGAKSQETQYF
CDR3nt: TGTGCCACCAGCAGGGGTGCTAAGAGCCAAGAGACCCAGTACTTC

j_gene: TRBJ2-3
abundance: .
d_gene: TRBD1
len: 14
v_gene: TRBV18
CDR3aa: CASSRDRMTDTQYF
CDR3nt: TGTGCCAGCTCGCGGGACAGGATGACAGATACGCAGTATTTT

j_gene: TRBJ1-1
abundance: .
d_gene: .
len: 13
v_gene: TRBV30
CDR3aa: CAWEQILNTEAFF
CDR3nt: TGTGCCTGGGAACAGATCCTGAACACTGAAGCTTTCTTT

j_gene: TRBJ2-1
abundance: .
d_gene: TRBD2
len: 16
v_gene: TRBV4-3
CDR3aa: CASSQDMFRRGDEQFF
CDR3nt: TGCGCCAGCAGCCAAGATATGTTTCGACGGGGGGATGAGCAGTTCTTC

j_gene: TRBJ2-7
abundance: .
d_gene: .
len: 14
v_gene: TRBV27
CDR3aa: CASRLRGSSYEQYF
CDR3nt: TGTGCCAGCAGATTAAGGGGGTCCTCCTACGAGCAGTACTTC

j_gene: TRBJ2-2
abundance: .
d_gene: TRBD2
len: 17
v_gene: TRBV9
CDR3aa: CASSVYSGRVGTGELFF
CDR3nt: TGTGCCAGCAGCGTATACAGCGGGAGGGTCGGCACCGGGGAGCTGTTTTTT

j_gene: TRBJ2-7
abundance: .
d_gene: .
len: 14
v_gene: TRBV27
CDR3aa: CASSRRGLNYEQYF
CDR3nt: TGTGCCAGCAGCCGCAGGGGTCTGAATTACGAGCAGTACTTC

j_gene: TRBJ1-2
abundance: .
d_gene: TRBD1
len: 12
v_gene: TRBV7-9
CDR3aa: CASSVDRGGYTF
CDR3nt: TGTGCCAGCAGCGTCGACAGGGGAGGCTACACCTTC

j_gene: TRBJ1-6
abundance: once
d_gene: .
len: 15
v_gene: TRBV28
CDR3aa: CASTINGISDSPLHF
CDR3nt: TGTGCCAGCACCATAAATGGGATCTCGGATTCACCCCTCCACTTT

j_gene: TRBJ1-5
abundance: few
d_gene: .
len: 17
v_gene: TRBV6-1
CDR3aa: CASSEAHLGGSNQPQHF
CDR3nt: TGTGCCAGCAGTGAAGCGCACTTAGGGGGAAGCAATCAGCCCCAGCATTTT

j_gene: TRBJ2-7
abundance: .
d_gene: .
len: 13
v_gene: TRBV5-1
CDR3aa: CASSFGQNGEQYF
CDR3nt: TGCGCCAGCAGCTTCGGACAGAATGGCGAGCAGTACTTC

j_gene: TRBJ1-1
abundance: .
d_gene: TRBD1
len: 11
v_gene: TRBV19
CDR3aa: CASRDRVRAFF
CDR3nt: TGTGCCAGCCGGGACAGGGTTAGAGCTTTCTTT

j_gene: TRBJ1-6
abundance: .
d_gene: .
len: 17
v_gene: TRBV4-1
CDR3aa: CASSQEGAPDYNSPLHF
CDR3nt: TGCGCCAGCAGCCAAGAGGGGGCCCCTGATTATAATTCACCCCTCCACTTT

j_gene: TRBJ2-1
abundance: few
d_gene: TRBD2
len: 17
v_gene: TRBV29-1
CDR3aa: CSVAGTSGRMGSNEQFF
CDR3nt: TGCAGCGTCGCCGGGACTAGCGGGAGGATGGGGAGCAATGAGCAGTTCTTC

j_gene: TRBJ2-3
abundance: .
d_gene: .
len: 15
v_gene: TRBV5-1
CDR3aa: CASSLEGTSTDTQYF
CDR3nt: TGCGCCAGCAGCTTGGAAGGGACTAGCACAGATACGCAGTATTTT

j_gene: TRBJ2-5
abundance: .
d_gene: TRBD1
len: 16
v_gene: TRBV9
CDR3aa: CASSVLGTGGLETQYF
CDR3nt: TGTGCCAGCAGCGTTCTTGGGACAGGTGGATTGGAGACCCAGTACTTC